Many counts were recorded for the clone carrying this T cell receptor (beta chain). Antigen: not known. The source material, RNA transcripts, was used to amplify TCR beta CDR3 regions. The HTBI primer set served for first-round RT-PCR of the TCR CDR3. TCRdb itself ran the multiplex PCR reads through MiXCR, one entry per CDR3 protein. The sample carries some 800,000 distinct CDR3 sequences, over 35% recorded once. The sample belongs to a study of T cells in Graves' hyperthyroidism and ophthalmopathy. The CDR3 covers 13 residues. Trimming removed 5 bases from V and 8 bases from J, with 15 bases in between. Patients counted as stable if ophthalmopathy did not develop within 18 months. Diagnoses rested on clinical symptoms, serum thyroxine and TRAb, thyroid ultrasound and orbital computed tomography. Study-level findings and limits: Among thyroid clonotypes expanded above 0.001, most also appeared in blood. A median 6.5 months before onset, the model predicted ophthalmopathy.

This sequence joins TRBV12-3 or TRBV12-4 and TRBJ1-2, with a possible D match to TRBD1 (5 bases). The sequence came from a man aged 18 to 30 with Graves' hyperthyroidism. The sample taken for sequencing was blood. The CDR3 loop is CASSARGNGGYTF. The CDR3 nucleotides read TGTGCCAGCAGTGCTAGGGGTAACGGGGGCTACACCTTC.